This passage covers 20 T cell receptor beta chains from one sample sequenced in a study of shared clonotypes between healthy human individuals. TCRdb's table, derived via immunoSEQ multiplex PCR, lists solely in-frame clones and lacks some. The sample lists about 1.4 million clones, approximately 96% seen once, with roughly 1.2% in the top ten. The source material was naive CD4+ T cells sorted from blood. Subset denoted: CD45RA+ positively selected. All receptors derive from a man under 40 in good health.

The chain employs TRBV5-4 and TRBJ2-7; weak D call: TRBD2 (5 bases). This CDR3 has 15 amino acids. Germline loops: CDR1 SGHNT, CDR2 YYREEE (reference sequence). V lost 5 bases and J lost 2, with 17 bases in between. CDR3 amino acids: CASSREGWGTYEQYF. Here the CDR3 DNA reads TGTGCCAGCAGTCGAGAGGGATGGGGAACCTACGAGCAGTACTTC.

This clone was counted once. The J gene is TRBJ1-2, the V gene TRBV18, with TRBD1 identical over 7 bases. The CDR3 spans 15 residues. The junction had 8 bases not matched to a gene; V was cut back by 3 bases and J by 4 bases. Germline lookup yields CDR1 KGHSH and CDR2 LQKENI. DNA of the CDR3: TGTGCCAGCTCACCTACAGGGGAGGCAACCTATGGCTACACCTTC. Its protein product is CASSPTGEATYGYTF.

V and J are TRBV10-1 and TRBJ2-3, with D maybe TRBD1 (5 bases). V lost 3 bases and J 2 bases, leaving 12 bases between the germline ends. The CDR3 extends over 15 amino acids. Germline-derived CDR1 and CDR2 are WNHNN and SYGVQD (reference sequence). CDR3: CASSEGREITDTQYF. For the CDR3, the DNA is TGCGCCAGCAGTGAAGGCAGGGAAATCACAGATACGCAGTATTTT.

The V and J genes are TRBV7-9 and TRBJ2-5; maybe TRBD1 (6 bases). Trimming took 4 bases from V and 3 from J, leaving 12 bases between them. This CDR3 is built from 14 residues. Germline-derived CDR1 and CDR2 are SEHNR and FQNEAQ (reference sequence). CDR3 sequence: CASSSGTYEETQYF. The CDR3 nucleotides are TGTGCCAGCAGCTCCGGGACATATGAAGAGACCCAGTACTTC.

The chain employs TRBV9 and TRBJ2-1; D may be TRBD1 (6 bases). The CDR3 extends over 19 amino acids. Germline assignment: CDR1 SGDLS and CDR2 YYNGEE. Between the trimmed V and J ends, which lost 0 bases and 0 bases, there was a span of 19 bases. The CDR3 here is CASSVGPHSGASSYNEQFF. The DNA of the CDR3 is TGTGCCAGCAGCGTAGGTCCCCATTCAGGGGCCAGCTCCTACAATGAGCAGTTCTTC.

This chain joins TRBV11-3 and TRBJ2-1, with a weak D call TRBD2 (6 bases). Per germline, CDR1 SGHNT and CDR2 YENEEA. This CDR3 contains 16 residues. The V gene lost 5 bases and the J gene lost 5 bases, with 19 bases spanning the gap. The CDR3 region is CASSPRRADRNNEQFF. The CDR3 DNA is TGTGCCAGCAGCCCCCGGAGGGCGGATAGGAACAATGAGCAGTTCTTC.

The chain couples TRBV28 to TRBJ1-5; D is unresolved. Trimming removed 0 bases at V and 2 bases at J, with 11 bases between. CDR3 length equals 16 residues. Germline CDR1 MDHEN, CDR2 SYDVKM. In nucleotides, the CDR3 is TGTGCCAGCAGTTTATGGGGCGGGGTCGGCAATCAGCCCCAGCATTTT. Protein sequence: CASSLWGGVGNQPQHF. Full variable domain (missing parts from reference TRBV28 and TRBJ1-5): DVKVTQSSRYLVKRTGEKVFLECVQDMDHENMFWYRQDPGLGLRLIYFSYDVKMKEKGDIPEGYSVSREKKERFSLILESASTNQTSMYLCASSLWGGVGNQPQHFGDGTRLSIL.

The chain recombines TRBV5-4 with TRBJ1-5; 10 bases are a match to TRBD1. The CDR3 loop spans 14 amino acids. J was trimmed by 4 bases and V by 5 bases; bases with no gene match: 3. The germline V gene has CDR1 SGHNT and CDR2 YYREEE (reference sequence). The CDR3 DNA reads TGTGCCAGCAGGGGACAGGGGAAGAATCAGCCCCAGCATTTT. Protein: CASRGQGKNQPQHF. Based on the CDR3 plus reference TRBV5-4 and TRBJ1-5, the full variable domain is ETGVTQSPTHLIKTRGQQVTLRCSSQSGHNTVSWYQQALGQGPQFIFQYYREEENGRGNFPPRFSGLQFPNYSSELNVNALELDDSALYLCASRGQGKNQPQHFGDGTRLSIL.

A word on this clone: The same CDR3 is also encoded by other DNA sequences in this sample. This rearrangement joins TRBV5-1 to TRBJ1-1; 7 nucleotides match TRBD1. The CDR3 is 14 amino acids. The trim removed 4 bases at V and 1 base at J, leaving 4 bases unmatched. Germline V gives CDR1 SGHRS, CDR2 YFSETQ. This CDR3 reads CASSLSGGNTEAFF. The CDR3 DNA is TGCGCCAGCAGCCTCTCAGGGGGGAACACTGAAGCTTTCTTT.

The chain links TRBV10-3 to TRBJ2-5; D is unresolved. CDR1 is ENHRY, CDR2 SYGVKD, per germline. With 2 bases removed from V and 5 bases from J, the gap between germline ends came to 9 bases. This CDR3 has 13 residues. The CDR3 is CAISEGSGETQYF. The CDR3 coding sequence is TGTGCCATCAGTGAGGGGTCCGGGGAGACCCAGTACTTC.

V gene TRBV30 combines with J gene TRBJ2-1; no firm D call. The CDR3 consists of 11 residues. V lost 0 bases to trimming and J lost 9 bases, with 6 bases between them. CDR1 is GTSNPN, CDR2 SVGIG, per germline (reference sequence). The CDR3 reads CAWSVMAEQFF. CDR3 sequence (DNA): TGTGCCTGGAGTGTCATGGCTGAGCAGTTCTTC.

This clone has only one observation. This chain links TRBV7-8 with TRBJ2-1, with D perhaps TRBD2 (6 bases). The length of the CDR3 is 18 residues. V gave up 1 base and J gave up 2 bases, with 18 bases separating them. Germline-derived CDR1 and CDR2 are SGHVS and FQNEAQ. CDR3 nucleotide sequence: TGTGCCAGCAGCTTAGTCCGCTCGGGAGCCGGAACCTACAATGAGCAGTTCTTC. It is translated as CASSLVRSGAGTYNEQFF.

The rearrangement links TRBV7-2 to TRBJ2-1, with a weak D call TRBD2 (6 bases). The CDR3 runs 14 residues. Trimming removed 5 bases from V and 8 bases from J, with 16 bases in between. The germline V gene encodes CDR1 SGHTA and CDR2 FQGNSA. The CDR3: CASSPSFSGDEQFF. In DNA, the CDR3 is TGTGCCAGCAGCCCGTCATTCTCGGGGGATGAGCAGTTCTTC.

The chain employs TRBV19 and TRBJ2-7; 13 nucleotides line up with TRBD2. Germline CDR1 and CDR2: LNHDA and SQIVND (reference sequence). The junction had 7 bases not matched to a gene; V was cut back by 9 bases and J by 2 bases. The CDR3 has 15 residues. CDR3: CASRLAGGPPYEQYF. The CDR3 region has the DNA TGTGCCAGCAGACTAGCGGGAGGCCCCCCCTACGAGCAGTACTTC.

This clone occurred a few times. The chain combines TRBV7-8 with TRBJ2-5; 13 nucleotides match TRBD2. The V segment lost 5 bases and the J segment 5 bases; nucleotides outside the gene matches: 11. This CDR3 is built from 17 residues. Germline loops: CDR1 SGHVS, CDR2 FQNEAQ. CDR3 loop: CASSPARTSGSLETQYF. In DNA, the CDR3 is TGTGCCAGCAGCCCAGCTAGGACTAGCGGGAGTCTGGAGACCCAGTACTTC.

This chain connects TRBV19 to TRBJ2-7; 14 bases line up with TRBD2. Germline CDR1 reads LNHDA; CDR2 reads SQIVND (reference sequence). V was clipped by 3 bases and J by 1 base; unmatched bases: 11. The CDR3 covers 19 residues. The CDR3 sequence: CASSIRPGLAGGRSYEQYF. CDR3 nucleotide sequence: TGTGCCAGTAGTATCCGACCCGGACTAGCGGGAGGAAGGTCCTACGAGCAGTACTTC.

The rearrangement uses TRBV2 and TRBJ2-7, with a tentative D call TRBD2 (6 bases). The length of the CDR3 is 13 residues. Trimming took 4 bases from V and 3 from J, leaving 10 bases between them. Germline CDR1 reads SNHLY; CDR2 reads FYNNEI. CDR3 amino acids: CASSVGDFYEQYF. The CDR3 DNA sequence: TGTGCCAGCAGTGTGGGGGACTTCTACGAGCAGTACTTC.

This chain connects TRBV4-1 to TRBJ2-3; the match to TRBD2 covers 10 bases. CDR1 is MGHRA and CDR2 is YSYEKL in the germline V gene. V trimming: 1 base; J trimming: 5 bases; junction bases outside the gene matches: 6. The CDR3 has 16 residues. In nucleotides, the CDR3 is TGCGCCAGCAGCCAAGGGCTAGCGGGAGCGGTAGATACGCAGTATTTT. Protein sequence: CASSQGLAGAVDTQYF.

This clone was recorded only once. The chain employs TRBV7-9 and TRBJ2-1; 10 bases align to TRBD2. The V gene end was trimmed by 5 bases and the J gene end by 8 bases; junction bases not matched to a gene: 12. This CDR3 region has 16 residues. Germline V lookup: CDR1 SEHNR, CDR2 FQNEAQ (reference sequence). The CDR3 nucleotides read TGTGCCAGCAGCCCAGGCCTACTAGCGGGACCCGATGAGCAGTTCTTC. This translates into CASSPGLLAGPDEQFF.

The chain uses TRBV13 and TRBJ1-2; D is perhaps TRBD1 (5 bases). CDR1 is PRHDT, CDR2 FYEKMQ, per germline (reference sequence). With 5 bases removed from V and 1 base from J, the gap between germline ends came to 14 bases. The CDR3 runs 15 residues. The CDR3 sequence: CASSQPGSRNYGYTF. DNA for the CDR3: TGTGCCAGCAGCCAACCAGGGTCGCGTAACTATGGCTACACCTTC. The variable domain in full, with the rest retrieved from reference TRBV13 and TRBJ1-2, is AAGVIQSPRHLIKEKRETATLKCYPIPRHDTVYWYQQGPGQDPQFLISFYEKMQSDKGSIPDRFSAQQFSDYHSELNMSSLELGDSALYFCASSQPGSRNYGYTFGSGTRLTVV.